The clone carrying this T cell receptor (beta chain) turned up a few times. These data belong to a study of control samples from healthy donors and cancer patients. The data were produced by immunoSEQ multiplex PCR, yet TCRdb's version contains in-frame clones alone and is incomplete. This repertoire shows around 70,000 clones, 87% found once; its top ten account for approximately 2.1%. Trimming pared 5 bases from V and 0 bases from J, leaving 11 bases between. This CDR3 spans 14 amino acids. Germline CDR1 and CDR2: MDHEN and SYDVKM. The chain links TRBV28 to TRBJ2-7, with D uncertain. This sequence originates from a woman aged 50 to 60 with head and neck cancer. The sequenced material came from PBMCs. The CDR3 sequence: CASSTPRSSYEQYF. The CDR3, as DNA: TGTGCCAGCAGTACGCCACGGAGCTCCTACGAGCAGTACTTC.